These 20 T cell receptor beta chains share one sample of origin, sequenced in a study of tumor-infiltrating lymphocytes in primary liver carcinoma. Germline DNA was extracted alongside blood RNA, which was obtained from unsorted whole blood. Using a constant-region primer together with ProtoScript II reverse transcriptase, TCR beta cDNA was made from roughly 520 ng of total RNA. Each TCR beta library was derived from three nested multiplex PCR rounds that employed slightly modified ARM-PCR. The two initial PCR rounds, roughly 9 cycles each, used TRBV1-TRBV30 forward and C-beta reverse primers. In TCRdb, the multiplex PCR reads were re-called with MiXCR into one record per CDR3 protein. This table has approximately 310,000 distinct CDR3 sequences, 60% to 80% appearing once. Sequenced material: peripheral blood. Receptor source: a man between 35 and 55 years old with primary liver carcinoma and hepatitis B virus infection.

On this clonotype itself: A much more abundant neighbour one base away suggests this may be a read error. This sequence joins TRBV6-1 and TRBJ2-7; D possibly corresponds to TRBD2 (6 bases). There are 13 residues in the CDR3. Germline CDR1 reads MNHNS; CDR2 reads SASEGT. CDR3 sequence (DNA): TGTGCCAGCAGTAGGACGGACTCGGGGGAGCAGTGCTTC. This sequence encodes CASSRTDSGEQCF.

As to this clonotype: An end of the junction differs from the germline gene, which may be a read error. This sequence joins TRBV5-1 and TRBJ2-7; 10 bases are a match to TRBD1. Germline V gives CDR1 SGHRS, CDR2 YFSETQ. This CDR3 region has 14 residues. CDR3 region: CASNLGQGSNEQHF. CDR3 in DNA: TGCGCCAGCAACTTGGGACAGGGGTCGAACGAGCAGCACTTC.

J is TRBJ2-7 and V is TRBV11-2, with D possibly matching TRBD1 (5 bases). The CDR3 contains 15 residues. Germline values: CDR1 SGHAT, CDR2 FQNNGV. Trimming pared 5 bases from V and 4 bases from J, leaving 18 bases between. This chain's CDR3 is CASSLTRGRGYEQYF. The CDR3 nucleotides read TGTGCCAGCAGCCTAACAAGGGGCAGAGGTTACGAGCAGTACTTC.

As for this clonotype: A much larger clone is a single base away; this may be a read error. The chain employs TRBV29-1 and TRBJ2-7; 7 bases fit TRBD1. The CDR3 runs 15 residues. Germline V lookup: CDR1 SQVTM, CDR2 ANQGSEA. The V segment lost 0 bases and the J segment 4 bases; nucleotides outside the gene matches: 9. The CDR3 nucleotides read TGCAGCGTTGAAGATAGCGTGACAGGGAAGTACGAGCAGTACTTC. Amino acids: CSVEDSVTGKYEQYF.

As to this clonotype: The junction differs from germline at one of its ends, possibly a read error. The genes are TRBV28 and TRBJ2-7, with TRBD2 identical over 9 bases. Germline V gene lookup returns CDR1 MDHEN and CDR2 SYDVKM. This CDR3 comprises 18 residues. The CDR3 reads CASSQRPVLAGRSYKQYF. CDR3 nucleotide sequence: TGTGCCAGCAGTCAACGACCTGTGCTAGCGGGAAGGTCCTACAAGCAGTACTTC.

This clonotype was seen repeatedly, ten times or more. This chain joins TRBV5-1 and TRBJ1-6; 10 positions agree with TRBD1. Germline trimming cut 0 bases from V and 9 bases from J; bases unmatched to any gene: 3. The germline gives CDR1 SGHRS, CDR2 YFSETQ. The CDR3 loop spans 15 amino acids. CDR3 nucleotide sequence: TGCGCCAGCAGCTTGGGGACAGGGGGAAGTTCACCCCTCCACTTT. Protein: CASSLGTGGSSPLHF.

Comment on this clonotype: The germline gene is not matched at one end of the junction; a read error may be the cause. This rearrangement joins TRBV30 to TRBJ1-6; D remains ambiguous. Germline lookup yields CDR1 GTSNPN and CDR2 SVGIG (reference sequence). CDR3 length equals 13 residues. This CDR3 reads CAWSSGYDSPLYF. CDR3 DNA: TGTGCCTGGAGTTCGGGGTATGACTCACCCCTCTACTTT.

The table lists this clonotype with many counts. V usage is TRBV12-3 or TRBV12-4 and J usage is TRBJ1-2; D gene uncertain. The CDR3 totals 13 residues. Trimming cost V 7 bases and J 8 bases, with 17 bases left between them. CDR3 DNA: TGTGCCAGCACTGCCGCAGTCACGGGGGGCTACACCTTC. Protein: CASTAAVTGGYTF.

A few counts support this clonotype. With a much larger clone just one base away, this may be a read error. The chain recombines TRBV29-1 with TRBJ1-2; no clear D. Trimming took 6 bases from V and 7 from J, leaving 12 bases between them. Germline CDR1 and CDR2: SQVTM and ANQGSEA. The CDR3 extends over 11 amino acids. CDR3 DNA: TGCAGCGTCGGTGAGGCCTGTGGCTACACCTTC. Its protein product is CSVGEACGYTF.

Note on this clonotype: A read error may produce the germline difference seen at one junction end. DNA for the CDR3: TGTGCCAACAGCTTCACAACCGTTAGCACCCAGTACTTC. This translates into CANSFTTVSTQYF. The chain employs TRBV11-2 and TRBJ2-5; D gene ambiguous. Looked up from germline, CDR1 is SGHAT and CDR2 is FQNNGV. This CDR3 region has 13 residues.

About this clonotype: A much bigger clone sits one base away, suggesting this may be a read error. V and J are TRBV6-1 and TRBJ2-7, with D possibly TRBD1 on 5 matching bases. Germline CDR1 and CDR2: MNHNS and SASEGT. V was trimmed by 5 bases and J by 1 base, leaving 12 bases between them. The CDR3 loop spans 14 amino acids. CDR3 sequence (DNA): TGTGCCAGCAGTTCAGGGAATGGTTCCTACGAGCAGTACTTC. It is translated as CASSSGNGSYEQYF.

Turning to this clonotype: The CDR3 carries no conserved terminal phenylalanine or tryptophan, so it likely arises from a read error. The genes are TRBV6-1 and TRBJ2-6; D gene uncertain. This CDR3 contains 12 residues. Trimming pared 7 bases from V and 8 bases from J, leaving 9 bases between. Germline V gene sequence: CDR1 MNHNS, CDR2 SASEGT. The CDR3 nucleotides are TGTGCCAGCAATATTAGGACCAACGTCCTGACTTCC. It yields the protein CASNIRTNVLTS.

In regard to this clonotype: A read error may be the cause here, since a much bigger clone is one base away. The rearrangement uses TRBV6-6 and TRBJ2-7; D gene unclear. The germline CDR1 and CDR2 sequences are MNHNY and SVGAGI (reference sequence). This CDR3 spans 11 amino acids. The CDR3 DNA sequence: TGTGCCAGCTCTCCTTTAGAGGAGCAGTGCTTC. Residues: CASSPLEEQCF.

The chain links TRBV11-1 to TRBJ2-6; no clear D gene. Germline CDR1 is SGHAT and CDR2 is FQDESV (reference sequence). There are 15 residues in the CDR3. Trimming took 6 bases from V and 2 from J, leaving 11 bases between them. CDR3 bases: TGTGCCAGCAGATTGAGTCGAGCTGGGGCCAACGTCCTGACTTTC. It specifies CASRLSRAGANVLTF.

This chain joins TRBV11-2 and TRBJ2-3; tentative D call: TRBD2 (5 bases). This CDR3 has 14 residues. V shed 8 bases and J shed 10 bases, with 22 bases lying between them. Looked up from germline, CDR1 is SGHAT and CDR2 is FQNNGV. The DNA for the CDR3 is TGTGCCAGCCGGGCAGCGGAAAGCACAAATGCGCAGTATTTT. Amino acid sequence: CASRAAESTNAQYF.

In the case of this clonotype: This clone may be a read error of a much larger clone one base away. This sequence joins TRBV6-6 and TRBJ2-7, with 7 bases identical to TRBD2. This CDR3 spans 14 amino acids. Germline CDR1 is MNHNY and CDR2 is SVGAGI (reference sequence). CDR3 in DNA: TGTGCCACCAGTTACGGGGGGAGCGACTACGAGCAGTACTTC. Amino acids: CATSYGGSDYEQYF.

In the case of this clonotype: It may be a read error: a sequence one base away is much more abundant. The chain couples TRBV6-1 to TRBJ2-7; no firm D call. Germline CDR1 is MNHNS and CDR2 is SASEGT. Trimming removed 7 bases from V and 0 bases from J, with 19 bases in between. CDR3 length: 16 amino acids. In DNA, the CDR3 is TGTGCCAGCACGAAGCATCCCCGGTACACCTCCTACGAGCAGTACTTC. Translating gives CASTKHPRYTSYEQYF.

This sequence joins TRBV5-6 and TRBJ2-7, with TRBD2 as a possible D gene (6 bases). Germline V gene sequence: CDR1 SGHDT, CDR2 YYEEEE. CDR3 length equals 16 residues. V dropped 1 base and J dropped 2 bases, with 16 bases sitting between them. The chain's CDR3 is CASSLSGVASTYEQYF. For the CDR3, the DNA is TGTGCCAGCAGCTTGTCGGGGGTAGCTAGCACCTACGAGCAGTACTTC.

Of note for this clonotype: Possible read error: a much larger clone is one base away. The CDR3 ends on some other residue instead of the conserved phenylalanine or tryptophan, so this is likely a read error. The rearrangement uses TRBV5-1 and TRBJ2-2; D gene unclear. Per the germline V gene, CDR1 is SGHRS and CDR2 is YFSETQ. Trimming cost V 0 bases and J 5 bases, with 5 bases left between them. The CDR3 runs to 13 residues. CDR3 amino acids: CASSLAKTGELFY. DNA of the CDR3: TGCGCCAGCAGCTTGGCAAAGACCGGGGAGCTGTTTTAT.

This clonotype was picked up a small number of times. The genes are TRBV30 and TRBJ2-2; the D gene could be TRBD1 or TRBD2 (5 bases each). The CDR3 sequence is 11 residues long. V was trimmed by 7 bases and J by 7 bases, leaving 10 bases between them. Germline V gives CDR1 GTSNPN, CDR2 SVGIG (reference sequence). CDR3 protein: CAFTRGGELFF. The CDR3 DNA sequence: TGTGCCTTCACGAGGGGCGGGGAGCTGTTTTTT.